Presented here are 13 T cell receptor beta chains from one specimen sequenced in a study of human thymus T cells. Libraries were prepared by immunoSEQ multiplex PCR; TCRdb keeps only in-frame clonotypes and omits some of them. The sample shows some 72,000 clones, 90% to 97% of them seen only once. In corrective heart surgery, resections were taken, and these provided the thymus tissue. Specimen: thymus tissue. These receptors came from a boy younger than two with a congenital heart defect but otherwise immunologically healthy.

CDR3 protein: CASSPTLDGSMGYGYTF. The CDR3 DNA follows: TGTGCCAGCAGTCCCACCTTGGACGGGTCGATGGGATATGGCTACACCTTC. J is TRBJ1-2 and V is TRBV7-9; D remains unclear. CDR1 is SEHNR, CDR2 FQNEAQ, per germline (reference sequence). V lost 6 bases and J 5 bases, leaving 25 bases between the germline ends. CDR3 length: 17 residues.

V usage is TRBV11-3 and J usage is TRBJ1-2; 10 bases match TRBD1. The CDR3 contains 20 residues. The trim removed 5 bases at V and 4 bases at J, leaving 22 bases unmatched. The germline gives CDR1 SGHNT, CDR2 YENEEA. The CDR3 region is CASSPFNSKNPGQGSYGYTF. In nucleotides, the CDR3 is TGTGCCAGCAGCCCATTCAACTCTAAAAACCCGGGACAGGGGAGCTATGGCTACACCTTC.

This chain connects TRBV7-9 to TRBJ2-5; 8 bases line up with TRBD1. V lost 4 bases and J lost 2; bases outside the gene matches: 9. Germline assignment: CDR1 SEHNR and CDR2 FQNEAQ (reference sequence). The CDR3 runs 16 residues. The DNA for the CDR3 is TGTGCCAGCAGCTGGAACGGAGGGACAGGTCAAGAGACCCAGTACTTC. As protein: CASSWNGGTGQETQYF.

This rearrangement joins TRBV5-3 to TRBJ2-1; 13 bases align to TRBD2. TRBV5-3 is treated as an ORF (open reading frame) with a function not yet certain. CDR3 length equals 16 residues. V dropped 4 bases and J dropped 11; count of bases not matched to a gene: 12. The CDR3 loop reads CARSGLAGDTMIQQFF. CDR3 sequence (DNA): TGTGCCAGAAGCGGACTAGCGGGAGACACAATGATTCAGCAGTTCTTC.

The chain employs TRBV4-3 and TRBJ1-3; D is undetermined. Germline CDR1 is LGHNA and CDR2 is YSLEER. The CDR3 has 16 residues. Trimming shortened V by 0 bases and J by 2 bases, and 11 bases separated the two germline ends. CDR3 in DNA: TGCGCCAGCAGCCAAGAATCGAACGGTACTGGAAACACCATATATTTT. Translating it yields CASSQESNGTGNTIYF.

This chain links TRBV6-5 with TRBJ2-3; 7 bases fit TRBD1. This CDR3 is 15 amino acids long. Germline V gene lookup returns CDR1 MNHEY and CDR2 SVGAGI. With 4 bases clipped from V and 0 bases from J, the junction kept 4 bases outside the gene matches. CDR3 amino acids: CASSSMGQSTDTQYF. CDR3 in DNA: TGTGCCAGCAGTTCCATGGGACAGAGCACAGATACGCAGTATTTT.

The chain combines TRBV5-1 with TRBJ1-3; D is undetermined. V was pared by 0 bases and J by 4 bases, with 2 bases between. The germline V gene has CDR1 SGHRS and CDR2 YFSETQ. The CDR3 has 12 amino acids. The CDR3 DNA follows: TGCGCCAGCAGCTTGGCCGGAAACACCATATATTTT. Translating it yields CASSLAGNTIYF.

The rearrangement uses TRBV7-2 and TRBJ2-7, with TRBD2 identical over 14 bases. CDR3 length: 17 residues. Germline assignment: CDR1 SGHTA and CDR2 FQGNSA. With 3 bases clipped from V and 3 bases from J, the junction kept 7 bases outside the gene matches. The CDR3 protein is CASSFRLAGGTNYEQYF. Here the CDR3 DNA reads TGTGCCAGCAGCTTCCGACTAGCGGGGGGGACAAACTACGAGCAGTACTTC.

The CDR3 here is CASSLERDSHTVGHHTEAFF. The CDR3 DNA follows: TGTGCCAGCAGCTTGGAAAGGGACAGCCATACGGTCGGGCACCACACTGAAGCTTTCTTT. The rearrangement joins TRBV5-4 to TRBJ1-1; TRBD1 matches at 7 bases. Germline values: CDR1 SGHNT, CDR2 YYREEE (reference sequence). The J segment lost 3 bases and the V segment lost 0 bases, leaving 20 bases of the junction unmatched. This CDR3 comprises 20 residues.

The J gene is TRBJ2-5, the V gene TRBV9, with D perhaps TRBD1 (6 bases). This CDR3 spans 14 amino acids. Germline V lookup: CDR1 SGDLS, CDR2 YYNGEE. V was clipped by 3 bases and J by 4 bases, with 13 bases between them. The CDR3 spells CASSARGIGETQYF. CDR3 nucleotide sequence: TGTGCCAGCAGCGCAAGGGGGATCGGAGAGACCCAGTACTTC.

The chain links TRBV28 to TRBJ1-3; 8 bases fit TRBD1. From germline, CDR1 is MDHEN and CDR2 SYDVKM. This CDR3 is 16 amino acids long. V was pared by 5 bases and J by 0 bases, with 6 bases of the junction left unmatched. The CDR3 sequence is CASSDRGPFSGNTIYF. For the CDR3, the DNA is TGTGCCAGCAGTGACAGGGGCCCCTTCTCTGGAAACACCATATATTTT.

The rearrangement joins TRBV6-1 to TRBJ2-3; D not certain. Germline CDR1 is MNHNS and CDR2 is SASEGT. V gave up 6 bases and J gave up 2 bases, with 12 bases separating them. The CDR3 spans 14 residues. The CDR3 spells CASRMRDHTDTQYF. DNA for the CDR3: TGTGCCAGCAGGATGAGAGACCACACAGATACGCAGTATTTT.

The genes are TRBV5-1 and TRBJ2-2; D remains ambiguous. This CDR3 is 15 amino acids long. V gave up 0 bases and J gave up 4 bases, with 10 bases separating them. Germline assignment: CDR1 SGHRS and CDR2 YFSETQ. The CDR3 spells CASSLVTPATGELFF. CDR3 DNA sequence: TGCGCCAGCAGCTTGGTGACACCTGCCACCGGGGAGCTGTTTTTT. Complete variable domain (other parts from reference TRBV5-1 and TRBJ2-2): KAGVTQTPRYLIKTRGQQVTLSCSPISGHRSVSWYQQTPGQGLQFLFEYFSETQRNKGNFPGRFSGRQFSNSRSEMNVSTLELGDSALYLCASSLVTPATGELFFGEGSRLTVL.